The next 19 T cell receptor beta chains were all read from a single sample in a study of T cells after yellow fever vaccination. TCRdb fed the 5' RACE reads into MiXCR, producing one record per CDR3 protein. This table holds some 320,000 distinct CDR3 sequences, about 4% found once. The sequencing used PBMCs, collected 5 days after the yellow fever booster vaccination. The source of these receptors is a man aged 18 to 29 who received the YFV17D yellow fever vaccine.

This clonotype was counted only a few times. The chain carries TRBV6-5 and TRBJ2-5, with unresolved D. The CDR3 has 14 residues. CDR1 and CDR2 from the germline V gene are MNHEY and SVGAGI. Trimming took 2 bases from V and 7 from J, leaving 14 bases between them. Written as DNA, the CDR3 is TGTGCCAGCAGTTACGCACAGCAGGTCGGGACCCAGTACTTC. Its protein is CASSYAQQVGTQYF.

V is TRBV14 and J is TRBJ1-2; D might be TRBD1 (5 bases). Between the trimmed V and J ends, which lost 4 bases and 4 bases, there was a span of 19 bases. Germline values: CDR1 SGHDN, CDR2 FVKESK. The CDR3 consists of 16 residues. The CDR3 is CASSPVGAEAFYGYTF. DNA of the CDR3: TGTGCCAGCAGCCCCGTCGGGGCAGAGGCCTTCTATGGCTACACCTTC.

This clonotype was detected a few times. The chain links TRBV15 to TRBJ2-7, with D uncertain. This CDR3 has 12 residues. Per the germline V gene, CDR1 is LNHNV and CDR2 is YYDKDF (reference sequence). Trimming removed 0 bases from V and 7 bases from J, with 7 bases in between. CDR3 DNA: TGTGCCACCAGCAGAGATGTACAGGAGCAGTACTTC. Its protein product is CATSRDVQEQYF.

This clonotype has ten or more counts. The V and J genes are TRBV5-6 and TRBJ1-6; 7 bases are shared with TRBD1. After removal of 4 bases from V and 10 bases from J, the junction contained 5 bases not matched to a gene. The germline gives CDR1 SGHDT, CDR2 YYEEEE. This CDR3 region has 13 residues. The CDR3 region is CASSRDSSSPLHF. In DNA, the CDR3 is TGTGCCAGCAGCAGGGACAGTTCCTCACCCCTCCACTTT.

The CDR3 DNA sequence: TGTGCCAGCAGTGTACAGAGCTTGAACACTGAAGCTTTCTTT. It is translated as CASSVQSLNTEAFF. The chain joins TRBV2 to TRBJ1-1; unclear D gene. CDR1 and CDR2 (germline): SNHLY, FYNNEI. The CDR3 has 14 amino acids. The ends were cut back, 4 bases at V and 0 bases at J, with 9 bases in the middle. Complete variable domain (other parts from reference TRBV2 and TRBJ1-1): EPEVTQTPSHQVTQMGQEVILRCVPISNHLYFYWYRQILGQKVEFLVSFYNNEISEKSEIFDDQFSVERPDGSNFTLKIRSTKLEDSAMYFCASSVQSLNTEAFFGQGTRLTVV.

This clonotype was seen ten or more times. The junction departs from germline at one end; a sequencing error may be responsible. The chain combines TRBV5-1 with TRBJ2-2; D possibly corresponds to TRBD2 (5 bases). CDR3 length: 14 residues. Germline V CDR1 and CDR2: SGHRS, YFSETQ. Written as DNA, the CDR3 is TGTGCCAGCAGCTTCGGAGGGAACACCGGGGAGCTGTTTTTT. It yields the protein CASSFGGNTGELFF.

This chain uses TRBV20-1 with TRBJ2-5, with 9 nucleotides matching TRBD2. In germline, CDR1 is DFQATT, CDR2 SNEGSKA (reference sequence). CDR3 length equals 13 residues. V shed 4 bases and J 7 bases; nucleotides not matched to a gene: 7. CDR3 coding DNA: TGCAGTGCTATAGCGGGGGTCCTCGGGACCCAGTACTTC. Residues: CSAIAGVLGTQYF.

A few counts support this clonotype. The chain has TRBV3-1 and TRBJ2-2; TRBD1 might be the D (7 bases). The CDR3 length is 16 residues. Trimming stripped 1 base from V and 10 bases from J, with 19 bases between. CDR1 is LGHDT and CDR2 is YNNKEL in the germline V gene (reference sequence). This CDR3 reads CASSQAFSGRGEELFF. In DNA, the CDR3 is TGTGCCAGCAGCCAAGCCTTTTCGGGCAGGGGGGAGGAGCTGTTTTTT.

This sequence joins TRBV7-2 and TRBJ2-5; D call uncertain. Germline values: CDR1 SGHTA, CDR2 FQGNSA. Trimming removed 1 base at V and 5 bases at J, with 14 bases between. There are 15 residues in the CDR3. The DNA of the CDR3 is TGTGCCAGCAGCTTAGTAGGGCAGCCGAGGGAGACCCAGTACTTC. This encodes CASSLVGQPRETQYF.

The V and J genes are TRBV18 and TRBJ1-3; maybe TRBD1 (5 bases). V lost 0 bases and J 1 base, leaving 16 bases between the germline ends. The CDR3 spans 18 residues. Looked up from germline, CDR1 is KGHSH and CDR2 is LQKENI. Here the CDR3 DNA reads TGTGCCAGCTCACCACCTCGGGACTCCTGGGCGTCTGGAAACACCATATATTTT. This codes for CASSPPRDSWASGNTIYF.

The sample holds many counts of this clonotype. V and J are TRBV12-3 or TRBV12-4 and TRBJ1-1; no clear D gene. V was pared by 6 bases and J by 0 bases, with 11 bases between. The CDR3 runs to 14 residues. In DNA, the CDR3 is TGTGCCAGCAGACCCCAAACCCTGAACACTGAAGCTTTCTTT. It is translated as CASRPQTLNTEAFF.

This clonotype was observed at least ten times. The chain couples TRBV27 to TRBJ1-6; 9 nucleotides agree with TRBD1. With 7 bases clipped from V and 7 bases from J, the junction kept 5 bases outside the gene matches. The length of the CDR3 is 14 residues. CDR1 MNHEY and CDR2 SMNVEV come from the germline V gene (reference sequence). CDR3 sequence (DNA): TGTGCCAGCACTATGGACAGGGGCAATTCACCCCTCCACTTT. As protein: CASTMDRGNSPLHF.

In this sample, this clonotype turned up many times. The chain combines TRBV4-2 with TRBJ2-2; 10 bases agree with TRBD1. V lost 4 bases and J lost 3; bases outside the gene matches: 5. This CDR3 has 16 amino acids. Germline CDR1 is LGHNA and CDR2 is YNFKEQ. The CDR3 sequence: CASSRFGQGDTGELFF. The CDR3 nucleotides are TGTGCCAGCAGCCGCTTCGGACAGGGGGACACCGGGGAGCTGTTTTTT.

This clonotype was counted at least ten times. This sequence joins TRBV7-2 and TRBJ2-3, with 8 bases matching TRBD2. The CDR3 sequence is 16 residues long. Germline V gene sequence: CDR1 SGHTA, CDR2 FQGNSA. The ends lost 5 bases at V and 6 bases at J; junction bases unmatched: 13. The CDR3 region is CASSRSASGGSDTQYF. The CDR3 DNA sequence: TGTGCCAGCAGCCGTTCCGCCAGCGGGGGCTCCGATACGCAGTATTTT.

This chain links TRBV4-1 with TRBJ1-5; D remains ambiguous. Germline V gene data show CDR1 as MGHRA and CDR2 as YSYEKL. Deletions cut 0 bases from V and 3 bases from J, with 9 bases between. The CDR3 consists of 15 residues. The CDR3 loop is CASSQEEQFNQPQHF. CDR3 nucleotides: TGCGCCAGCAGCCAAGAGGAACAGTTCAATCAGCCCCAGCATTTT.

This clonotype was picked up a small number of times. The chain carries TRBV6-2 or TRBV6-3 and TRBJ2-2; D is tentatively TRBD1 or TRBD2 (5 bases each). Germline CDR1 and CDR2: MNHEY and SVGEGT. CDR3 length: 16 residues. The V end was cut by 7 bases, the J end by 4 bases, with 19 bases between. As DNA, the CDR3 is TGTGCCAGCACCACTCGGGACGCCGGAGGCACCGGGGAGCTGTTTTTT. Translating gives CASTTRDAGGTGELFF.

The genes are TRBV7-9 and TRBJ2-2; 8 nucleotides agree with TRBD1. Germline V CDR1 and CDR2: SEHNR, FQNEAQ (reference sequence). The CDR3 has 16 amino acids. Trimming cost V 5 bases and J 0 bases; bases outside gene matches: 5. Written as DNA, the CDR3 is TGTGCCAGCAGCCGACAGGGGCCCCCGAACACCGGGGAGCTGTTTTTT. This encodes CASSRQGPPNTGELFF.

This clonotype was counted between two and nine times. The chain combines TRBV4-2 with TRBJ2-7; 8 bases map to TRBD1. CDR1 and CDR2 from the germline V gene are LGHNA and YNFKEQ. Germline trimming cut 1 base from V and 8 bases from J; bases unmatched to any gene: 13. The CDR3 loop spans 16 amino acids. The CDR3 is CASSQGPGTGYPQQYF. CDR3 nucleotide sequence: TGTGCCAGCAGCCAAGGCCCCGGGACAGGTTACCCCCAGCAGTACTTC.

The table lists this clonotype with many counts. The chain has TRBV7-2 and TRBJ1-2, with TRBD1 identical over 7 bases. Trimming took 3 bases from V and 4 from J; bases not matched to a gene: 5. Looked up from germline, CDR1 is SGHTA and CDR2 is FQGNSA. The CDR3 has 14 amino acids. This CDR3 is CASSLGQSSYGYTF. CDR3 nucleotide sequence: TGTGCCAGCAGCTTGGGACAGTCTAGCTATGGCTACACCTTC.